The 12 T cell receptor beta chains given below trace back to one sample, sequenced in a study of T cells in Graves' hyperthyroidism and ophthalmopathy. Researchers took RNA transcripts and amplified the TCR beta CDR3 regions from them. During a first-round RT-PCR of the TCR CDR3, the HTBI primer set was used. MiXCR was run by TCRdb on the multiplex PCR reads, yielding one entry per CDR3 protein. In the table there are roughly 700,000 distinct CDR3 sequences, 11% to 15% of which are singletons. The sample comprised blood. Every receptor here comes from a woman aged 18-29 years with Graves' hyperthyroidism.

The genes are TRBV2 and TRBJ2-1, with 12 positions matching TRBD2. Looked up from germline, CDR1 is SNHLY and CDR2 is FYNNEI. Trimming took 5 bases from V and 9 from J; bases not matched to a gene: 11. The CDR3 has 16 residues. The CDR3 DNA follows: TGTGCCAGCAGTCAGTTTCTGACTAGCGGGAGCCCTGAGCAGTTCTTC. It is translated as CASSQFLTSGSPEQFF.

This clonotype was recorded many times. The chain recombines TRBV7-3 with TRBJ2-1, with D perhaps matching TRBD2 (6 bases). Germline CDR1 reads SGHTA; CDR2 reads FQGTGA. CDR3 length: 15 amino acids. V lost 1 base, J lost 2 bases, and 9 bases lay in between. The CDR3 sequence: CASSLRRGTYNEQFF. In DNA, the CDR3 is TGTGCCAGCAGCTTAAGGAGGGGTACCTACAATGAGCAGTTCTTC.

The chain recombines TRBV29-1 with TRBJ2-7, with TRBD2 as a possible D gene (6 bases). The CDR3 is 11 residues long. V lost 3 bases and J lost 7, with 10 bases in between. The germline gives CDR1 SQVTM, CDR2 ANQGSEA. The CDR3 sequence is CSVDHGGEQYF. CDR3 sequence (DNA): TGCAGCGTTGACCACGGAGGGGAGCAGTACTTC.

The chain carries TRBV6-1 and TRBJ1-6; TRBD1 matches at 10 bases. The CDR3 spans 13 residues. Germline V gene data show CDR1 as MNHNS and CDR2 as SASEGT. Trimming took 7 bases from V and 8 from J; bases not matched to a gene: 2. The chain's CDR3 is CASMTGGHSPLHF. The CDR3 DNA is TGTGCCAGCATGACAGGGGGCCATTCACCCCTCCACTTT.

Only a few counts were recorded for this clonotype. The V gene is TRBV6-1, the J gene TRBJ2-2, with 8 positions matching TRBD2. Germline V gene data show CDR1 as MNHNS and CDR2 as SASEGT. With 6 bases clipped from V and 4 bases from J, the junction kept 7 bases outside the gene matches. This CDR3 comprises 15 residues. This CDR3 is CASSPTLAVTGELFF. CDR3 bases: TGTGCCAGCAGCCCCACACTAGCGGTCACCGGGGAGCTGTTTTTT.

This clonotype was detected a few times. The chain links TRBV20-1 to TRBJ1-5, with D perhaps TRBD1 (5 bases). V gave up 7 bases and J gave up 6 bases, with 13 bases separating them. CDR3 size: 12 residues. CDR1 is DFQATT and CDR2 is SNEGSKA in the germline V gene (reference sequence). In DNA, the CDR3 is TGCAGTGTCCGGAGGGGAACTCAGCCCCAGCATTTT. Residues: CSVRRGTQPQHF.

The rearrangement links TRBV6-5 to TRBJ1-3; D not certain. The length of the CDR3 is 15 residues. The V end was cut by 2 bases, the J end by 1 base, with 9 bases between. Germline CDR1 MNHEY, CDR2 SVGAGI. The CDR3 sequence: CASSYHSESGNTIYF. In DNA, the CDR3 is TGTGCCAGCAGTTACCATTCGGAATCTGGAAACACCATATATTTT.

This clonotype was seen many times. The chain employs TRBV10-3 and TRBJ1-5, with 8 nucleotides matching TRBD1. Germline CDR1 reads ENHRY; CDR2 reads SYGVKD. CDR3 length: 13 residues. J lost 4 bases, V lost 4 bases, and 0 bases had no gene match. The CDR3, as DNA: TGTGCCATCAGTGGGACAGGGAATCAGCCCCAGCATTTT. This encodes CAISGTGNQPQHF.

This clonotype showed up many times. This CDR3 reads CASSFLPGDEQFF. CDR3 coding DNA: TGTGCCAGCAGCTTCCTCCCGGGGGATGAGCAGTTCTTC. The chain links TRBV5-8 to TRBJ2-1; possible D gene TRBD2, 6 bases. V was clipped by 2 bases and J by 8 bases, with 11 bases between them. CDR1 SGHTS and CDR2 YDEGEE come from the germline V gene. This CDR3 has 13 residues.

A few counts support this clonotype. The V and J genes are TRBV7-8 and TRBJ2-1, with a possible D match to TRBD1 (6 bases). Germline-derived CDR1 and CDR2 are SGHVS and FQNEAQ. Trimming shortened V by 5 bases and J by 10 bases, and 12 bases separated the two germline ends. This CDR3 region has 12 residues. The CDR3 DNA sequence: TGTGCCAGCAGCGCCCCCAGGGGCGAGCAGTTCTTC. It translates to CASSAPRGEQFF.

This sequence joins TRBV10-3 and TRBJ2-3; D is perhaps TRBD2 (6 bases). The CDR3 is 15 residues long. Germline V gene lookup returns CDR1 ENHRY and CDR2 SYGVKD. Deletions cut 5 bases from V and 2 bases from J, with 14 bases between. The CDR3 nucleotides are TGTGCCATCAGTCCAGCGGACTACTACACAGATACGCAGTATTTT. This codes for CAISPADYYTDTQYF.

This clonotype has a handful of counts. The chain has TRBV5-1 and TRBJ1-5; 7 bases align to TRBD1. V gave up 0 bases and J gave up 0 bases; unmatched junction bases: 3. The germline V gene has CDR1 SGHRS and CDR2 YFSETQ. This CDR3 has 16 amino acids. The CDR3 nucleotides read TGCGCCAGCAGCTTGGGTGACAGGGATAGCAATCAGCCCCAGCATTTT. This sequence encodes CASSLGDRDSNQPQHF.